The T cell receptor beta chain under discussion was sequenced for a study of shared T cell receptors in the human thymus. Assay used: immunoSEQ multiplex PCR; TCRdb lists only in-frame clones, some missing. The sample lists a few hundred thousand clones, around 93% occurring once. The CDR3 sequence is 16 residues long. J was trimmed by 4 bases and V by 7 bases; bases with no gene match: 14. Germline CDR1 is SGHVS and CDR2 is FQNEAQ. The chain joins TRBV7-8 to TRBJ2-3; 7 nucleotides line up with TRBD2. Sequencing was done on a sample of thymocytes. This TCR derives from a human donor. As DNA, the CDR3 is TGTGCCAGCATGATGGGGCGACTAGCTATCCCAGATACGCAGTATTTT. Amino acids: CASMMGRLAIPDTQYF.